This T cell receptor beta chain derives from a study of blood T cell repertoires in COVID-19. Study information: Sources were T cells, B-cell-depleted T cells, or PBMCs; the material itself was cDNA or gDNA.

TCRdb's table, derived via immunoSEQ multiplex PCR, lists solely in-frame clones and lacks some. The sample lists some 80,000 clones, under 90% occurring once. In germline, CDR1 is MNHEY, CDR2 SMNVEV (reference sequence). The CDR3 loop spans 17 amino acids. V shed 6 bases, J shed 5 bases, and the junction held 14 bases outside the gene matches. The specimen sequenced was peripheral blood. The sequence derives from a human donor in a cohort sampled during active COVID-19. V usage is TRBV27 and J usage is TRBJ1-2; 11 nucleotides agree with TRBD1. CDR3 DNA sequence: TGTGCCAGCAGAACACCGGGACAGGGGGTCTGGGGATATGGCTACACCTTC. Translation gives CASRTPGQGVWGYGYTF.